The source of this T cell receptor beta chain is a study of PD-1 blockade in mismatch repair-deficient tumors. The CDR3 has 15 residues. The V and J ends lost 7 bases and 5 bases, in that order; junction bases with no gene match: 11. In germline, CDR1 is SGHTA, CDR2 FQGNSA. All patients were mismatch repair deficient, assessed by either PCR or immunohistochemistry. Three pembrolizumab responders had their TCRs sequenced. This table comes from immunoSEQ multiplex PCR, and its TCRdb copy is limited to in-frame clones, with some not included. The repertoire holds 55,000 to 85,000 clones, with almost 80% as singletons. General study findings and limits: After pembrolizumab, tumor-resident clones rose rapidly, then generally contracted before radiologic responses.

Notes on this clone: Its antigen is undetermined.

This TCR was sampled from an adult with mismatch repair-deficient cancer. V gene TRBV7-2 combines with J gene TRBJ2-1; TRBD2 agrees at 7 bases. Sequenced material: peripheral blood, taken 2 weeks after starting pembrolizumab. The CDR3 protein is CASTGGGRRDNEQFF. CDR3 DNA: TGTGCCAGCACTGGGGGGGGGAGGAGAGACAATGAGCAGTTCTTC.